Listed below are T cell receptor beta chains from one sample, sequenced in a study of blood T cell repertoires in COVID-19. Sequenced by immunoSEQ multiplex PCR; TCRdb stores in-frame clones only, minus some. The table lists fewer than 200,000 clones, approximately 81% of them singletons. The sample comprised PBMCs or T cells enriched from blood (not recorded which). The receptors derive from a woman aged 35 to 49 with acute COVID-19. Both conserved end residues are part of each CDR3. D genes are given only for firm matches. Size tells how often a clone was seen (once, few, many) or the class of an expanded clone, and some rows leave it out.

abundance,v_gene,d_gene,j_gene,CDR3aa,CDR3nt
NA,TRBV27,TRBD2,TRBJ2-7,CASSSGLAGGYEQYF,TGTGCCAGCAGTTCGGGACTAGCGGGAGGTTACGAGCAGTACTTC
NA,TRBV5-1,TRBD2,TRBJ2-1,CASSQQEPGLANNEQFF,TGCGCCAGCAGCCAGCAAGAACCGGGACTAGCTAACAATGAGCAGTTCTTC
NA,TRBV29-1,TRBD2,TRBJ2-3,CSVERLAGGLQIDTQYF,TGCAGCGTTGAAAGACTAGCGGGAGGCCTCCAGATAGATACGCAGTATTTT
NA,TRBV6-1,NA,TRBJ2-7,CASSEGWTETYEQYF,TGTGCCAGCAGTGAAGGATGGACAGAGACTTACGAGCAGTACTTC
NA,TRBV15,TRBD2,TRBJ2-5,CATSRVSSGSVGETQYF,TGTGCCACCAGCAGAGTTTCTAGCGGGAGTGTAGGGGAGACCCAGTACTTC
NA,TRBV7-3,NA,TRBJ2-2,CASSPTVISTGELFF,TGTGCCAGCAGCCCAACGGTGATATCCACCGGGGAGCTGTTTTTT
NA,TRBV11-3,NA,TRBJ2-1,CASSLYGSDEQFF,TGTGCCAGCAGCTTATACGGGAGCGATGAGCAGTTCTTC
NA,TRBV30,TRBD2,TRBJ2-2,CAWSQYTSGSGSTGELFF,TGTGCCTGGAGTCAATATACTAGCGGGAGTGGTAGCACCGGGGAGCTGTTTTTT
NA,TRBV6-5,NA,TRBJ2-3,CASSWGDSSTDTQYF,TGTGCCAGCAGTTGGGGGGACTCCTCCACAGATACGCAGTATTTT
NA,TRBV3-1/TRBV3-2,TRBD1,TRBJ1-1,CASSRHDRGEDTEAFF,TGTGCCAGCAGCCGGCATGACAGGGGTGAGGACACTGAAGCTTTCTTT
NA,TRBV4-2,TRBD2,TRBJ2-1,CASSQELAGGPPYNEQFF,TGTGCCAGCAGCCAAGAGCTAGCGGGAGGACCTCCCTACAATGAGCAGTTCTTC
NA,TRBV25-1,TRBD1,TRBJ1-2,CASSDSTGTGDYGYTF,TGTGCCAGCAGTGATAGTACCGGGACAGGGGACTATGGCTACACCTTC
NA,TRBV20-1,TRBD2,TRBJ2-3,CSASLLAGGPVASDTQYF,TGCAGTGCTAGTCTCCTAGCGGGAGGGCCGGTCGCGTCAGATACGCAGTATTTT
few,TRBV2,NA,TRBJ1-2,CASSELPPRANYGYTF,TGTGCCAGCAGTGAACTACCCCCGAGAGCTAACTATGGCTACACCTTC
NA,TRBV4-2,TRBD1,TRBJ2-7,CASSQDRSRGHYEQYF,TGTGCCAGCAGCCAAGATCGATCCAGGGGGCACTACGAGCAGTACTTC
NA,TRBV6-1,NA,TRBJ2-1,CASSEAGGAYNEQFF,TGTGCCAGCAGTGAGGCTGGCGGGGCCTACAATGAGCAGTTCTTC
NA,TRBV28,NA,TRBJ1-6,CASLGSRGQNSPLHF,TGTGCCAGTCTTGGAAGCAGGGGACAAAATTCACCCCTCCACTTT
NA,TRBV6-4,TRBD2,TRBJ2-3,CASSEQAGDSTDTQYF,TGTGCCAGCAGTGAGCAGGCGGGAGACTCCACAGATACGCAGTATTTT
NA,TRBV25-1,NA,TRBJ2-3,CASSDPARGTDTQYF,TGTGCCAGCAGTGATCCCGCTAGAGGCACAGATACGCAGTATTTT
NA,TRBV3-1/TRBV3-2,NA,TRBJ1-1,CASSAVAGTTEAFF,TGTGCCAGCAGCGCAGTGGCGGGGACCACTGAAGCTTTCTTT
few,TRBV7-2,NA,TRBJ1-5,CASSFGLSNQPQHF,TGTGCCAGCAGCTTCGGGTTGTCCAATCAGCCCCAGCATTTT
few,TRBV28,NA,TRBJ1-2,CASSSTGRDYGYTF,TGTGCCAGCAGTTCCACCGGGCGGGACTATGGCTACACCTTC
NA,TRBV9,NA,TRBJ2-1,CASSVGQNLYNEQFF,TGTGCCAGCAGCGTTGGACAGAACCTCTACAATGAGCAGTTCTTC
once,TRBV5-6,NA,TRBJ1-2,CASSAAGRTTSTYGYTF,TGTGCCAGCAGCGCGGCGGGACGGACAACATCAACTTATGGCTACACCTTC
once,TRBV5-1,TRBD1,TRBJ2-5,CASSWGQQYQETQYF,TGCGCCAGCAGCTGGGGACAGCAGTACCAAGAGACCCAGTACTTC
few,TRBV6-4,TRBD2,TRBJ2-1,CASSNLAGGVSEQFF,TGTGCCAGCAGCAACCTAGCGGGAGGGGTGAGTGAGCAGTTCTTC
once,TRBV3-1/TRBV3-2,NA,TRBJ1-5,CASSQDGQRPQHF,TGTGCCAGCAGCCAAGATGGGCAGAGACCCCAGCATTTT
NA,TRBV7-2,NA,TRBJ2-5,CASSLARDMWETQYF,TGTGCCAGCAGCTTAGCCAGGGACATGTGGGAGACCCAGTACTTC
few,TRBV2,TRBD1,TRBJ1-2,CASRQGTGYGYTF,TGTGCCAGCAGACAGGGGACTGGCTATGGCTACACCTTC
NA,TRBV9,TRBD2,TRBJ2-3,CASSVDSGLAGRLYTQYF,TGTGCCAGCAGCGTAGATTCCGGACTAGCGGGCCGACTATATACGCAGTATTTT
once,TRBV19,NA,TRBJ1-5,CASSTVRGQPQHF,TGTGCCAGTAGTACGGTCCGGGGGCAGCCCCAGCATTTT
NA,TRBV9,TRBD1,TRBJ2-7,CASSVGTGDAYEQYF,TGTGCCAGCAGCGTAGGGACAGGGGACGCCTACGAGCAGTACTTC
NA,TRBV18,TRBD1,TRBJ1-2,CASSQDRVYGYTF,TGTGCCAGCTCACAGGACAGGGTCTATGGCTACACCTTC
NA,TRBV19,TRBD1,TRBJ1-1,CASSLTPGGRTEAFF,TGTGCCAGTAGTCTAACTCCAGGGGGAAGGACTGAAGCTTTCTTT
NA,TRBV14,TRBD1,TRBJ1-2,CASSQRQGGGYTF,TGTGCCAGCAGCCAGCGACAGGGCGGTGGCTACACCTTC
few,TRBV4-1,TRBD2,TRBJ2-1,CASSPRTSGRAEGEQFF,TGCGCCAGCAGCCCGAGGACTAGCGGGAGGGCCGAAGGTGAGCAGTTCTTC
many,TRBV2,NA,TRBJ1-5,CASSDLTRGNNQPQHF,TGTGCCAGCAGTGACCTCACGAGGGGGAACAATCAGCCCCAGCATTTT
NA,TRBV7-9,NA,TRBJ2-6,CASSFTGGFGANVLTF,TGTGCCAGCAGCTTTACGGGGGGCTTTGGGGCCAACGTCCTGACTTTC
once,TRBV19,NA,TRBJ1-4,CASSIAPGGRRATNEKLFF,TGTGCCAGTAGTATAGCCCCGGGGGGGCGAAGAGCAACTAATGAAAAACTGTTTTTT
NA,TRBV6-5,NA,TRBJ2-4,CASSYLPGGSDIQYF,TGTGCCAGCAGTTACCTCCCGGGGGGCTCCGACATTCAGTACTTC
NA,TRBV19,NA,TRBJ1-1,CASSMGQMNTEAFF,TGTGCCAGTAGTATGGGGCAGATGAACACTGAAGCTTTCTTT
few,TRBV6-6,TRBD2,TRBJ2-3,CASSPRLAGNADTQYF,TGTGCCAGCAGCCCAAGACTAGCGGGGAACGCAGATACGCAGTATTTT
NA,TRBV11-3,NA,TRBJ2-2,CASSLYNTGELFF,TGTGCCAGCAGCTTGTATAACACCGGGGAGCTGTTTTTT
NA,TRBV18,NA,TRBJ1-2,CASSPLGNYGYTF,TGTGCCAGCTCACCACTCGGGAACTATGGCTACACCTTC
NA,TRBV6-5,NA,TRBJ1-3,CASRGTLTSGNTIYF,TGTGCCAGCAGGGGGACATTGACCTCTGGAAACACCATATATTTT
NA,TRBV27,NA,TRBJ1-6,CASSFTGTANSPLHF,TGTGCCAGCAGTTTTACAGGGACCGCAAATTCACCCCTCCACTTT
NA,TRBV5-1,TRBD2,TRBJ2-3,CASRLTSGGVDTQYF,TGCGCCAGCAGGCTGACTAGCGGAGGGGTAGATACGCAGTATTTT
NA,TRBV19,TRBD1,TRBJ1-2,CASSIADRADGYTF,TGTGCCAGTAGTATCGCAGACAGGGCGGACGGCTACACCTTC
once,TRBV6-5,NA,TRBJ2-1,CASSYSSPPLDEQFF,TGTGCCAGCAGTTACTCGAGCCCTCCCTTGGATGAGCAGTTCTTC
NA,TRBV2,NA,TRBJ1-2,CASQEGGYGYTF,TGTGCCAGCCAAGAGGGAGGCTATGGCTACACCTTC
few,TRBV10-2,TRBD1,TRBJ2-1,CASSPDRVYNEQFF,TGCGCCAGCAGTCCCGACAGGGTATACAATGAGCAGTTCTTC
NA,TRBV28,TRBD2,TRBJ2-1,CAAGGIRVEQFF,TGTGCCGCGGGGGGGATTAGGGTTGAGCAGTTCTTC
NA,TRBV6-5,NA,TRBJ1-1,CASSYGGYLSGEAFF,TGTGCCAGCAGTTACGGTGGCTACCTGTCAGGCGAAGCTTTCTTT
NA,TRBV5-1,TRBD2,TRBJ2-1,CASSLLTSGSYNEQFF,TGCGCCAGCAGCTTGTTGACTAGCGGGAGCTACAATGAGCAGTTCTTC
few,TRBV24-1,NA,TRBJ1-6,CATLTGLRTLHF,TGTGCCACCCTGACAGGCCTAAGGACCCTCCACTTT